The clone carrying this T cell receptor beta chain came up once. The PCR made use of 60 Vbeta and 13 Jbeta primers. Profiled with immunoSEQ multiplex PCR; TCRdb holds only in-frame clones, not every one. Of around 180,000 clones listed, approximately 80% are singletons. These data belong to a study of cytomegalovirus exposure and HLA in healthy donors. The CDR3 contains 17 residues. V was clipped by 4 bases and J by 2 bases; unmatched bases: 12. Looked up from germline, CDR1 is SGHKS and CDR2 is YYEKEE (reference sequence). The chain links TRBV5-5 to TRBJ2-5; 9 bases are a match to TRBD1. The sequence was obtained from a middle-aged woman in good health and CMV-seronegative. The sequenced material came from PBMCs. Written as DNA, the CDR3 is TGTGCCAGCAGCCAGGGACAGGGAAGGGGTAGGCAAGAGACCCAGTACTTC. This encodes CASSQGQGRGRQETQYF.